A single sample gave rise to the 29 T cell receptor beta chains below, sequenced in a study of low-dose radiotherapy and immunotherapy resistance in tumors (dated 2022 in TCRdb). In light of the paper, this sample's time point label describes: after trial treatment. Explained via the paper, the treatment or condition label denotes: LDRT plus nivolumab, ipilimumab, low-dose cyclophosphamide and aspirin (RACIN trial). Instrument on record: Illumina HiSeq 2500. Superscript III and a set of TRAV- and TRBV-specific primers were used to synthesize first-strand cDNA, so that both TCRalpha and TCRbeta chains were covered. TCRs were amplified for approximately 20 PCR cycles with Phusion, using a constant-region primer paired with the adapter attached to the V primers. In-frame beta chains were kept once TCRdb had trimmed the public reads at Q25 with fastp and called clones with MiXCR. Rows are combined by CDR3 protein, so each entry shows the most common genes and DNA. This sample is represented by 100,000 or so distinct CDR3 sequences; around 21% of them were singletons. The ten top clones hold approximately 4% of the sample.

Sequenced here: PBMCs, sampled after low-dose radiotherapy plus immunotherapy. These receptors were taken from a male donor with prostate cancer.

CDR3 nucleotides: TGTGCCAGCAGCTCCCAGGCTTGGGGCAATCAGCCCCAGCATTTT. Protein: CASSSQAWGNQPQHF. The rearrangement joins TRBV7-2 to TRBJ1-5, with D uncertain. The CDR3 has 15 amino acids. V lost 4 bases and J lost 2, with 12 bases in between. Germline V CDR1 and CDR2: SGHTA, FQGNSA.

Remarks on this clonotype: With only one base between it and a far larger clone, this is likely a read error. This sequence joins TRBV12-3 or TRBV12-4 and TRBJ2-7; unclear D gene. Trimming cost V 10 bases and J 7 bases, with 23 bases left between them. The CDR3 runs 14 residues. CDR3 in amino acids: CATQVGRTVIEQYF. DNA of the CDR3: TGTGCCACTCAGGTGGGCCGGACCGTGATTGAGCAGTACTTC.

With respect to this clonotype: This probably arose from a read error, given a far larger clone one base away. The chain recombines TRBV13 with TRBJ1-2; no clear D. CDR1 and CDR2 (germline): PRHDT, FYEKMQ (reference sequence). This CDR3 has 14 residues. This chain's CDR3 is CATSGLVPSHGYTF. The DNA for the CDR3 is TGTGCCACCAGCGGGCTGGTGCCCAGCCATGGCTACACCTTC.

The V gene is TRBV24-1, the J gene TRBJ2-6; D ambiguous. Germline V lookup: CDR1 KGHDR, CDR2 SFDVKD. This CDR3 spans 15 amino acids. V was clipped by 6 bases and J by 0 bases, with 8 bases between them. The DNA for the CDR3 is TGTGCCACCAGTTCAGCAAGCTCTGGGGCCAACGTCCTGACTTTC. Protein: CATSSASSGANVLTF.

This clonotype was seen repeatedly, ten times or more. This chain connects TRBV3-1 to TRBJ1-2; a possible D gene is TRBD1 (5 bases). CDR1 is LGHDT and CDR2 is YNNKEL in the germline V gene (reference sequence). Trimming cost V 4 bases and J 7 bases, with 10 bases left between them. The CDR3 has 12 residues. The CDR3 DNA sequence: TGTGCCAGCAGCCCAGGGAGGAGTGGCTACACCTTC. Translation: CASSPGRSGYTF.

This clonotype has a count of ten or more. This sequence joins TRBV6-2 or TRBV6-3 and TRBJ2-4, with unresolved D. This CDR3 has 11 residues. Trimming cost V 5 bases and J 8 bases, with 7 bases left between them. Germline values: CDR1 MNHEY, CDR2 SVGEGT. The CDR3 sequence is CASSQVDIQYF. In nucleotides, the CDR3 is TGTGCCAGCAGTCAGGTAGACATTCAGTACTTC.

This clonotype was recorded once. This likely traces to a read error, being one base from a far larger clone. The chain has TRBV5-3 and TRBJ1-6; TRBD1 is a possible D gene (5 bases). TRBV5-3 is an ORF; its function is uncertain. This CDR3 has 13 amino acids. The ends were cut back, 8 bases at V and 14 bases at J, with 20 bases in the middle. The CDR3 loop reads CASSHRAGRTLHF. DNA for the CDR3: TGTGCCAGCAGCCATAGGGCAGGGAGGACCCTCCACTTT.

Many counts were recorded for this clonotype. The chain recombines TRBV6-2 or TRBV6-3 with TRBJ2-7, with 9 positions matching TRBD2. CDR1 and CDR2 from the germline V gene are MNHEY and SVGEGT. The trim removed 2 bases at V and 2 bases at J, leaving 1 base unmatched. The CDR3 runs 14 residues. Here the CDR3 DNA reads TGTGCCAGCAGTTACCGCGGGGGGGCCTACGAGCAGTACTTC. Residues: CASSYRGGAYEQYF.

In this sample, this clonotype turned up many times. A junction end diverges from the germline sequence, so it may reflect a read error. The chain employs TRBV6-1 and TRBJ2-3; 10 bases are a match to TRBD2. CDR1 is MNHNS, CDR2 SASEGT, per germline. The CDR3 runs to 15 residues. CDR3 nucleotides: TGTGCCAGCAAGGGGACTAGCGACATCACAGACACGCAGTATTTT. Protein sequence: CASKGTSDITDTQYF.

Many counts were recorded for this clonotype. This chain joins TRBV16 and TRBJ2-1; 15 bases are shared with TRBD2. Losses at the gene ends were 1 base for V and 15 bases for J; bases not matched to a gene: 13. CDR1 KGHSY and CDR2 FQNENV come from the germline V gene. This CDR3 region has 17 residues. CDR3 residues: CASSQFSVGLAGGDLFF. Here the CDR3 DNA reads TGTGCCAGCAGCCAATTCTCTGTGGGACTAGCGGGGGGAGATTTGTTCTTC.

In its sample, this clonotype was seen many times. The chain links TRBV20-1 to TRBJ2-2, with D tentatively TRBD2 (5 bases). The CDR3 is 12 amino acids. V lost 2 bases to trimming and J lost 6 bases, with 7 bases between them. In germline, CDR1 is DFQATT, CDR2 SNEGSKA (reference sequence). The CDR3 DNA reads TGCAGTGCTAGAAGCGGTCCCGGGGAGCTGTTTTTT. Translating it yields CSARSGPGELFF.

This clonotype was seen ten or more times. The CDR3 sequence is CASSLGDRNNEKLFF. CDR3 in DNA: TGTGCCAGCAGCTTAGGCGACAGGAATAATGAAAAACTGTTTTTT. The gene calls are TRBV7-2 and TRBJ1-4, with D tentatively TRBD1 (6 bases). The germline V and J ends were trimmed by 1 base and 4 bases, with 10 bases remaining between them. CDR1 is SGHTA and CDR2 is FQGNSA in the germline V gene. This CDR3 region has 15 residues.

This clonotype has ten or more counts. The chain uses TRBV6-6 and TRBJ1-5; D is undetermined. Germline CDR1 reads MNHNY; CDR2 reads SVGAGI (reference sequence). The CDR3 spans 11 residues. With 2 bases removed from V and 5 bases from J, the gap between germline ends came to 1 base. The CDR3 bases are TGTGCCAGCAGTTACGATCAGCCCCAGCATTTT. It encodes CASSYDQPQHF.

This clonotype has a count of ten or more. Written as DNA, the CDR3 is TGTGCCAGCAGCAAAGGACAGGTTGAGGGGGAGACCCAGTACTTC. It yields the protein CASSKGQVEGETQYF. The rearrangement joins TRBV7-7 to TRBJ2-5; TRBD1 matches 7 bases. Germline V CDR1 and CDR2: SSHAT, FNYEAQ (reference sequence). V trimming: 5 bases; J trimming: 5 bases; junction bases outside the gene matches: 11. The CDR3 length is 15 residues.

The genes are TRBV6-6 and TRBJ2-5, with 9 bases that match TRBD1. V lost 5 bases to trimming and J lost 5 bases; unmatched junction nucleotides: 9. CDR1 is MNHNY and CDR2 is SVGAGI in the germline V gene (reference sequence). The CDR3 runs to 15 residues. CDR3 residues: CASSPGQGHVETQYF. The CDR3 nucleotides read TGTGCCAGCAGTCCGGGACAGGGCCACGTGGAGACCCAGTACTTC.

Comment on this clonotype: This likely came from a read error, as a far larger clone is one base away. The chain recombines TRBV20-1 with TRBJ2-5; D unresolved. The J call may be faulty, since TRBJ2-7 better matches the DNA end. This CDR3 has 16 residues. Looked up from germline, CDR1 is DFQATT and CDR2 is SNEGSKA (reference sequence). The CDR3 coding sequence is TGCAGTGCTAGAAAGTTGGGTGTCCGCACCGACTCCGAGCAGTACTTC. Its protein product is CSARKLGVRTDSEQYF.

The sample holds many counts of this clonotype. The CDR3 DNA is TGTGCCAGCAGTGGGGCCGTGGGGGTCGGTGGCTACACCTTC. Its translation: CASSGAVGVGGYTF. This chain links TRBV2 with TRBJ1-2; D possibly corresponds to TRBD1 (5 bases). CDR3 length: 14 amino acids. V was trimmed by 4 bases and J by 7 bases, leaving 16 bases between them. CDR1 and CDR2 from the germline V gene are SNHLY and FYNNEI. The full variable domain, completed using reference TRBV2 and TRBJ1-2, is EPEVTQTPSHQVTQMGQEVILRCVPISNHLYFYWYRQILGQKVEFLVSFYNNEISEKSEIFDDQFSVERPDGSNFTLKIRSTKLEDSAMYFCASSGAVGVGGYTFGSGTRLTVV.

This clonotype was counted many times. CDR3 sequence: CASSVGSGGRTDTQYF. CDR3 in DNA: TGTGCCAGCAGCGTCGGGTCGGGGGGGCGCACAGATACGCAGTATTTT. The V and J genes are TRBV9 and TRBJ2-3, with 8 bases matching TRBD2. Germline assignment: CDR1 SGDLS and CDR2 YYNGEE. The length of the CDR3 is 16 residues. V was pared by 2 bases and J by 1 base, with 6 bases of the junction left unmatched.

On this clonotype: A single base is all that separates this from a far larger clone, so a read error is likely. This chain connects TRBV3-1 to TRBJ2-1; 9 bases fit TRBD1. V lost 6 bases to trimming and J lost 10 bases; unmatched junction nucleotides: 10. The CDR3 consists of 14 residues. Per germline, CDR1 LGHDT and CDR2 YNNKEL (reference sequence). The CDR3 loop reads CASSPGTGTSEQFF. The CDR3 DNA follows: TGTGCCAGCAGTCCCGGGACAGGGACCTCCGAGCAGTTCTTC.

This clonotype was found many times. The chain joins TRBV18 to TRBJ1-1; D ambiguous. Trimming left V 3 bases short and J 6 bases short, with 5 bases between. The CDR3 loop spans 11 amino acids. In germline, CDR1 is KGHSH, CDR2 LQKENI. CDR3 sequence reads: CASSPNAEAFF. In DNA, the CDR3 is TGTGCCAGCTCACCTAACGCTGAAGCTTTCTTT.

This clonotype was found many times. The V call is TRBV7-2, the J call TRBJ1-6; the D gene is possibly TRBD1 (6 bases). V lost 1 base and J lost 7, with 11 bases in between. Germline CDR1 reads SGHTA; CDR2 reads FQGNSA. This CDR3 has 15 amino acids. The CDR3 here is CASSLEPGGNSPLHF. The CDR3 region has the DNA TGTGCCAGCAGCTTAGAGCCGGGGGGCAATTCACCCCTCCACTTT. Full variable domain (missing parts from reference TRBV7-2 and TRBJ1-6): GAGVSQSPSNKVTEKGKDVELRCDPISGHTALYWYRQSLGQGLEFLIYFQGNSAPDKSGLPSDRFSAERTGGSVSTLTIQRTQQEDSAVYLCASSLEPGGNSPLHFGNGTRLTVT.

The CDR3 DNA sequence: TGCGCCAGCAGCTTGGCCGGGGGGGTAGCTAACTATGGCTACACCTTC. Protein product: CASSLAGGVANYGYTF. This chain connects TRBV5-1 to TRBJ1-2, with D maybe TRBD1 (5 bases). With 0 bases removed from V and 0 bases from J, the gap between germline ends came to 12 bases. The CDR3 runs 16 residues. Germline V gene sequence: CDR1 SGHRS, CDR2 YFSETQ.

This clonotype was observed many times. This chain joins TRBV27 and TRBJ1-5; 9 bases match TRBD1. The CDR3 consists of 17 residues. V lost 6 bases and J lost 6; bases outside the gene matches: 15. Germline CDR1 and CDR2: MNHEY and SMNVEV (reference sequence). For the CDR3, the DNA is TGTGCCAGCAGACTTGAAGGGGAACAGGGGGCCGGTCAGCCCCAGCATTTT. Translating gives CASRLEGEQGAGQPQHF.

There are many counts of this clonotype. The rearrangement uses TRBV3-1 and TRBJ2-1, with TRBD2 identical over 8 bases. The V and J ends lost 0 bases and 8 bases, in that order; junction bases with no gene match: 12. This CDR3 region has 17 residues. CDR1 is LGHDT, CDR2 YNNKEL, per germline (reference sequence). The CDR3 region is CASSQDSYGGATYEQFF. DNA of the CDR3: TGTGCCAGCAGCCAAGATTCGTACGGGGGGGCAACGTATGAGCAGTTCTTC.

Details on this clonotype: At one boundary the junction diverges from the germline segment, which might be a read error. J is TRBJ2-1 and V is TRBV10-1; tentatively, D is TRBD2 (6 bases). The CDR3 is 14 residues long. From germline, CDR1 is WNHNN and CDR2 SYGVQD (reference sequence). As DNA, the CDR3 is TGTGCCATCTGCCCTGGGCGGGGTACCCTTGAGCAGTTCTTC. It is translated as CAICPGRGTLEQFF.

This chain uses TRBV21-1 with TRBJ1-3. TRBV21-1 is a pseudogene segment. The CDR3 has 11 amino acids. The CDR3 DNA follows: TGTGCCAGCAGCAAAAGTCACACCATATATTTT. The encoded protein is CASSKSHTIYF.

The sample holds many counts of this clonotype. CDR3 protein: CAWRTTGGVKRSYEQYF. For the CDR3, the DNA is TGTGCCTGGAGAACCACAGGGGGGGTTAAGAGGTCCTACGAGCAGTACTTC. This chain joins TRBV30 and TRBJ2-7; TRBD1 is a possible D gene (8 bases). CDR3 length: 17 amino acids. Looked up from germline, CDR1 is GTSNPN and CDR2 is SVGIG (reference sequence). V lost 3 bases and J lost 1, with 22 bases in between.

The rearrangement joins TRBV6-2 or TRBV6-3 to TRBJ2-3; D is unclear. Trimming took 10 bases from V and 4 from J, leaving 18 bases between them. Looked up from germline, CDR1 is MNHEY and CDR2 is SVGEGT. This CDR3 is built from 14 residues. CDR3 region: CATMGRERADTQYF. The CDR3 DNA reads as TGTGCCACAATGGGTAGGGAACGGGCAGATACGCAGTATTTT.

This clonotype was picked up many times. One junction end disagrees with the germline gene, perhaps due to a read error. The chain is built from TRBV18 and TRBJ1-1; D is ambiguous. The CDR3 totals 13 residues. Germline values: CDR1 KGHSH, CDR2 LQKENI. As DNA, the CDR3 is TGCGCCAGCAGCCCCGGTGAGGACACTGAAGCTTTCTTT. As protein: CASSPGEDTEAFF. The full variable domain, in which reference TRBV18 and TRBJ1-1 provide the parts outside the CDR3, is NAGVMQNPRHLVRRRGQEARLRCSPMKGHSHVYWYRQLPEEGLKFMVYLQKENIIDESGMPKERFSAEFPKEGPSILRIQQVVRGDSAAYFCASSPGEDTEAFFGQGTRLTVV.